The clone carrying this T cell receptor (beta chain) came up a few times. Its antigen is still unknown. Using its own MiXCR run on the 5' RACE reads, TCRdb lists one record per CDR3 protein. The repertoire holds around 290,000 distinct CDR3 sequences, with 9.5% as singletons. V lost 6 bases and J lost 9, with 12 bases in between. CDR3 length: 12 residues. Germline lookup yields CDR1 MDHEN and CDR2 SYDVKM. The entry originates in a study of identical twins. The study's findings and limits: Conclusions were based on cross-sectional statistical analysis, without following the same donors.

The same data also contributed to another study, on yellow fever vaccine responses in identical twins.

This TCR was sampled from a woman aged 18-30 years in good health. Sequencing input: CD8+ T cells sorted from blood. J is TRBJ2-1 and V is TRBV28; D remains ambiguous. Here the CDR3 reads CASSYSQSEQFF. DNA of the CDR3: TGTGCCAGCAGCTATAGCCAGAGTGAGCAGTTCTTC.